The 31 T cell receptor beta chains given below trace back to one sample, sequenced in a study of shared clonotypes between healthy human individuals. Measured with immunoSEQ multiplex PCR; TCRdb has only the in-frame clones, and not every one. Of around 2.5 million clones listed, roughly 93% are singletons. The material sequenced was naive CD4+ T cells from PBMCs. Subset noted: CD45RA+ positively selected. The receptors stem from a man younger than 35 in good health. Some clones in this sample may be carry-over from other donors' samples.

This chain connects TRBV27 to TRBJ1-6; no reliable D call. The CDR3 runs to 12 residues. Germline V lookup: CDR1 MNHEY, CDR2 SMNVEV (reference sequence). Trimming pared 5 bases from V and 10 bases from J, leaving 9 bases between. The CDR3 sequence is CASSPRSSPLHF. The CDR3 DNA sequence: TGTGCCAGCAGTCCGCGAAGCTCACCCCTCCACTTT.

This clone was seen a single time. The chain uses TRBV27 and TRBJ1-2, with D possibly matching TRBD1 (5 bases). The germline V gene encodes CDR1 MNHEY and CDR2 SMNVEV (reference sequence). V gave up 1 base and J gave up 4 bases, with 10 bases separating them. This CDR3 has 14 residues. CDR3 bases: TGTGCCAGCAGTTTATACGGGGGGGGCTATGGCTACACCTTC. Its translation is CASSLYGGGYGYTF.

A note on this clone: Relative to the germline gene, one junction end is altered; a read error may explain this. The V call is TRBV7-9, the J call TRBJ2-7, with TRBD2 identical over 13 bases. The germline V gene encodes CDR1 SEHNR and CDR2 FQNEAQ (reference sequence). This CDR3 has 14 residues. The CDR3 nucleotides are TGTGCCAGCAGCCCCCGATGGACTAGCGGGAGCCCCATCTTC. This gives the protein CASSPRWTSGSPIF.

V is TRBV7-2 and J is TRBJ2-3; the match to TRBD2 covers 8 bases. Germline CDR1 and CDR2: SGHTA and FQGNSA. This CDR3 has 18 residues. Trimming at V came to 5 bases and at J to 0 bases, leaving 13 bases not matched to a gene. The CDR3 is CASSPSTLAGSSTDTQYF. The CDR3 nucleotides read TGTGCCAGCAGCCCTTCTACATTAGCGGGGTCAAGCACAGATACGCAGTATTTT.

This clone was seen a single time. V gene TRBV28 combines with J gene TRBJ2-7; D is undetermined. Trimming shortened V by 7 bases and J by 0 bases, and 13 bases separated the two germline ends. CDR1 MDHEN and CDR2 SYDVKM come from the germline V gene. The CDR3 has 14 amino acids. CDR3 region: CASTLRSLSYEQYF. In DNA form, the CDR3 reads TGTGCCAGCACCTTGCGGAGTCTCTCCTACGAGCAGTACTTC.

V and J are TRBV7-9 and TRBJ1-6; possibly TRBD1 for D (5 bases). V shed 7 bases and J shed 10 bases, with 23 bases lying between them. This CDR3 has 16 residues. Germline-derived CDR1 and CDR2 are SEHNR and FQNEAQ (reference sequence). The CDR3 region is CASKNSGGGAYSPLHF. CDR3 nucleotide sequence: TGTGCCAGCAAAAACTCGGGGGGAGGGGCGTACTCACCCCTCCACTTT.

J is TRBJ2-1 and V is TRBV5-1, with 8 nucleotides matching TRBD2. V shed 2 bases, J shed 7 bases, and the junction held 5 bases outside the gene matches. This CDR3 region has 14 residues. Looked up from germline, CDR1 is SGHRS and CDR2 is YFSETQ. This chain's CDR3 is CASSLLAAANEQFF. CDR3 DNA: TGCGCCAGCAGCTTACTAGCGGCTGCGAATGAGCAGTTCTTC.

This chain links TRBV7-8 with TRBJ1-1; TRBD1 is a possible D gene (6 bases). Germline V gene lookup returns CDR1 SGHVS and CDR2 FQNEAQ. CDR3 length: 14 amino acids. V was cut by 4 bases and J by 1 base, with 10 bases left in between. The CDR3 loop is CASSYGGGNTEAFF. Written as DNA, the CDR3 is TGTGCCAGCAGCTACGGGGGCGGGAACACTGAAGCTTTCTTT.

Details on this clone: A junction boundary mismatches the germline segment, possibly from a read error. The chain recombines TRBV30 with TRBJ2-7; 10 bases agree with TRBD1. The CDR3 runs to 12 residues. Germline loops: CDR1 GTSNPN, CDR2 SVGIG (reference sequence). The CDR3 reads CASTLLRGQGSF. CDR3 nucleotides: TGTGCCTCCACTCTCCTGAGGGGACAGGGGTCCTTC.

The chain combines TRBV9 with TRBJ2-2, with TRBD2 matching 13 bases. J lost 7 bases, V lost 0 bases, and 6 bases had no gene match. The germline gives CDR1 SGDLS, CDR2 YYNGEE. The CDR3 loop spans 17 amino acids. CDR3 region: CASSVGSTSGRVGELFF. For the CDR3, the DNA is TGTGCCAGCAGCGTAGGGTCTACTAGCGGGAGGGTCGGGGAGCTGTTTTTT.

The chain combines TRBV6-1 with TRBJ2-7, with D possibly being TRBD1 (6 bases). V dropped 7 bases and J dropped 4 bases, with 11 bases sitting between them. The CDR3 totals 12 residues. Germline V gives CDR1 MNHNS, CDR2 SASEGT. CDR3 in amino acids: CASTRTEYEQYF. The CDR3 DNA sequence: TGTGCCAGCACCCGGACAGAGTACGAGCAGTACTTC.

The chain links TRBV28 to TRBJ1-4, with 7 bases fitting TRBD1. Germline values: CDR1 MDHEN, CDR2 SYDVKM. V was pared by 7 bases and J by 5 bases, with 10 bases of the junction left unmatched. The CDR3 covers 15 residues. The CDR3 spells CASTARTGANEKLFF. The CDR3 DNA reads TGTGCCAGCACGGCTCGGACAGGAGCGAATGAAAAACTGTTTTTT.

The gene calls are TRBV7-9 and TRBJ2-1; D unclear. The CDR3 sequence is 15 residues long. From germline, CDR1 is SEHNR and CDR2 FQNEAQ (reference sequence). Trimming shortened V by 5 bases and J by 4 bases, and 15 bases separated the two germline ends. The CDR3: CASSPTFPMYNEQFF. The CDR3 DNA reads TGTGCCAGCAGCCCTACTTTTCCAATGTACAATGAGCAGTTCTTC.

The chain uses TRBV9 and TRBJ1-2; D is perhaps TRBD1 (6 bases). V was shortened by 4 bases and J by 4 bases, with 17 bases between the two germline ends. Germline CDR1 reads SGDLS; CDR2 reads YYNGEE. This CDR3 spans 15 amino acids. For the CDR3, the DNA is TGTGCCAGCAGCTCAGGGGTGGGGGATTCCTATGGCTACACCTTC. Protein: CASSSGVGDSYGYTF.

As concerns this clone: This sequence may be a read error, since a much larger clone differs from it by one base. Other DNA sequences in this specimen translate into the identical CDR3. The chain couples TRBV5-8 to TRBJ1-1; D is undetermined. V lost 1 base to trimming and J lost 2 bases, with 0 bases between them. There are 11 residues in the CDR3. From germline, CDR1 is SGHTS and CDR2 YDEGEE. CDR3 in DNA: TGTGCCAGCAGCTTGAACACTGAAGCTTTCTTT. Translation gives CASSLNTEAFF.

CDR3: CASSSRTGSTDTQYF. CDR3 DNA sequence: TGTGCCAGCAGCTCTAGGACAGGGAGCACAGATACGCAGTATTTT. The rearrangement links TRBV7-9 to TRBJ2-3; 8 nucleotides agree with TRBD1. The CDR3 loop spans 15 amino acids. Unmatched junction bases numbered 3, after V lost 4 bases and J lost 0 bases. Germline assignment: CDR1 SEHNR and CDR2 FQNEAQ (reference sequence).

The chain employs TRBV6-1 and TRBJ1-2, with D possibly being TRBD1 (5 bases). The CDR3 length is 15 residues. Trimming cost V 3 bases and J 9 bases, with 20 bases left between them. The germline CDR1 and CDR2 sequences are MNHNS and SASEGT. CDR3 nucleotides: TGTGCCAGCAGTGAGGTTAGGGTATCGGGGGATCGCTACACCTTC. Protein: CASSEVRVSGDRYTF.

J is TRBJ1-4 and V is TRBV5-1, with 7 bases matching TRBD1. Germline values: CDR1 SGHRS, CDR2 YFSETQ. The CDR3 length is 16 residues. With V trimmed by 4 bases and J by 5 bases, 11 bases remained unmatched. As DNA, the CDR3 is TGCGCCAGCAGCGGAAAACGGACAGGAGAAAATGAAAAACTGTTTTTT. Its translation is CASSGKRTGENEKLFF. Using reference TRBV5-1 and TRBJ1-4 for the parts outside the CDR3, the full variable domain is KAGVTQTPRYLIKTRGQQVTLSCSPISGHRSVSWYQQTPGQGLQFLFEYFSETQRNKGNFPGRFSGRQFSNSRSEMNVSTLELGDSALYLCASSGKRTGENEKLFFGSGTQLSVL.

This rearrangement joins TRBV5-8 to TRBJ1-5, with 9 bases aligning to TRBD1. Germline trimming cut 5 bases from V and 1 base from J; bases unmatched to any gene: 4. The CDR3 spans 15 residues. Germline V gene sequence: CDR1 SGHTS, CDR2 YDEGEE. For the CDR3, the DNA is TGTGCCAGCAGTCCGGACAGGGGAAGCAATCAGCCCCAGCATTTT. The encoded protein is CASSPDRGSNQPQHF. Full variable domain (rest looked up from reference TRBV5-8 and TRBJ1-5): EAGVTQSPTHLIKTRGQQATLRCSPISGHTSVYWYQQALGLGLQFLLWYDEGEERNRGNFPPRFSGRQFPNYSSELNVNALELEDSALYLCASSPDRGSNQPQHFGDGTRLSIL.

The gene calls are TRBV11-2 and TRBJ2-5; D is tentatively TRBD1 or TRBD2 (5 bases each). Germline V gene sequence: CDR1 SGHAT, CDR2 FQNNGV. This CDR3 is built from 16 residues. V was shortened by 0 bases and J by 0 bases, with 11 bases between the two germline ends. The CDR3 here is CASSLEGWGYQETQYF. CDR3 DNA sequence: TGTGCCAGCAGCTTAGAGGGTTGGGGGTACCAAGAGACCCAGTACTTC.

This chain links TRBV19 with TRBJ1-1; TRBD1 is a possible D gene (6 bases). The germline V gene has CDR1 LNHDA and CDR2 SQIVND (reference sequence). The CDR3 consists of 13 residues. V was clipped by 2 bases and J by 10 bases, with 14 bases between them. Here the CDR3 reads CASSINRVSRAFF. The CDR3 DNA follows: TGTGCCAGTAGTATAAACAGGGTGTCCCGAGCTTTCTTT.

J is TRBJ2-5 and V is TRBV6-1; maybe TRBD1 (6 bases). V shed 4 bases and J shed 4 bases, with 13 bases lying between them. Germline V lookup: CDR1 MNHNS, CDR2 SASEGT. CDR3 length equals 14 residues. The CDR3 is CASSANWGPETQYF. The CDR3 DNA follows: TGTGCCAGCAGTGCCAACTGGGGGCCAGAGACCCAGTACTTC.

The rearrangement links TRBV28 to TRBJ2-2, with D possibly matching TRBD1 (6 bases). V was shortened by 5 bases and J by 7 bases, with 17 bases between the two germline ends. Germline V gene data show CDR1 as MDHEN and CDR2 as SYDVKM. CDR3 length: 15 residues. CDR3 coding DNA: TGTGCCAGCAGTCCCCTTCGTAGGGGGATCGGGGAGCTGTTTTTT. This translates into CASSPLRRGIGELFF.

This clone occurred once. The chain uses TRBV25-1 and TRBJ1-4; TRBD1 aligns across 8 bases. Germline trimming cut 2 bases from V and 7 bases from J; bases unmatched to any gene: 6. This CDR3 comprises 15 residues. The germline V gene has CDR1 MGHDK and CDR2 SYGVNS. The CDR3 DNA reads as TGTGCCAGCAGTGAAGGGACAGGAACCTCTGAAAAACTGTTTTTT. Translating it yields CASSEGTGTSEKLFF.

This chain connects TRBV4-3 to TRBJ1-5, with 7 bases aligning to TRBD1. This CDR3 has 19 residues. V was pared by 1 base and J by 0 bases, with 12 bases of the junction left unmatched. The germline gives CDR1 LGHNA, CDR2 YSLEER. CDR3 in DNA: TGCGCCAGCAGCCAAGGGGTTGGAGGGGGCCTGTATAGCAATCAGCCCCAGCATTTT. This codes for CASSQGVGGGLYSNQPQHF.

V and J are TRBV2 and TRBJ1-1; a possible D gene is TRBD1 (5 bases). The CDR3 runs 11 residues. The V and J ends lost 11 bases and 2 bases respectively, with 9 bases between them. From germline, CDR1 is SNHLY and CDR2 FYNNEI. The CDR3: CAGTLNTEAFF. The CDR3 DNA reads as TGTGCCGGGACTCTTAACACTGAAGCTTTCTTT.

Concerning this clone itself: The same CDR3 also results from other DNA sequences found in this sample. The chain links TRBV20-1 to TRBJ2-1; D is undetermined. The CDR3 sequence is 11 residues long. Germline V gene sequence: CDR1 DFQATT, CDR2 SNEGSKA (reference sequence). Trimming shortened V by 3 bases and J by 7 bases, and 7 bases separated the two germline ends. The CDR3 DNA follows: TGCAGTGCTAGTCCCCTAAATGAGCAGTTCTTC. Translating it yields CSASPLNEQFF.

As to this clone: Other DNA sequences in this specimen translate into the identical CDR3. The gene calls are TRBV5-1 and TRBJ1-4; 9 bases agree with TRBD1. The CDR3 has 14 amino acids. The germline gives CDR1 SGHRS, CDR2 YFSETQ. Germline trimming cut 7 bases from V and 0 bases from J; bases unmatched to any gene: 1. CDR3 protein: CASRQGATNEKLFF. Written as DNA, the CDR3 is TGCGCCAGCCGACAGGGGGCAACTAATGAAAAACTGTTTTTT.

Regarding this clone: The sample carries other DNA sequences with the same CDR3. The chain joins TRBV7-3 to TRBJ2-3, with 12 bases aligning to TRBD2. The junction had 1 base not matched to a gene; V was cut back by 3 bases and J by 0 bases. The CDR3 has 16 amino acids. Germline CDR1 reads SGHTA; CDR2 reads FQGTGA. The CDR3 bases are TGTGCCAGCAGCTTCGGACTAGCGGGAAGCACAGATACGCAGTATTTT. This codes for CASSFGLAGSTDTQYF.

The gene calls are TRBV5-4 and TRBJ2-3, with D maybe TRBD2 (5 bases). This CDR3 comprises 15 residues. Trimming shortened V by 4 bases and J by 5 bases, and 17 bases separated the two germline ends. Germline CDR1 and CDR2: SGHNT and YYREEE (reference sequence). CDR3 sequence (DNA): TGTGCCAGCAGCGGCGAGGGTAACCCCCAAGATACGCAGTATTTT. Translated: CASSGEGNPQDTQYF.

The chain carries TRBV28 and TRBJ1-1; D unclear. Between the trimmed V and J ends, which lost 3 bases and 10 bases, there was a span of 3 bases. The length of the CDR3 is 9 residues. CDR1 is MDHEN, CDR2 SYDVKM, per germline. In nucleotides, the CDR3 is TGTGCCAGCAGTTTCTCAGCTTTCTTT. This codes for CASSFSAFF.